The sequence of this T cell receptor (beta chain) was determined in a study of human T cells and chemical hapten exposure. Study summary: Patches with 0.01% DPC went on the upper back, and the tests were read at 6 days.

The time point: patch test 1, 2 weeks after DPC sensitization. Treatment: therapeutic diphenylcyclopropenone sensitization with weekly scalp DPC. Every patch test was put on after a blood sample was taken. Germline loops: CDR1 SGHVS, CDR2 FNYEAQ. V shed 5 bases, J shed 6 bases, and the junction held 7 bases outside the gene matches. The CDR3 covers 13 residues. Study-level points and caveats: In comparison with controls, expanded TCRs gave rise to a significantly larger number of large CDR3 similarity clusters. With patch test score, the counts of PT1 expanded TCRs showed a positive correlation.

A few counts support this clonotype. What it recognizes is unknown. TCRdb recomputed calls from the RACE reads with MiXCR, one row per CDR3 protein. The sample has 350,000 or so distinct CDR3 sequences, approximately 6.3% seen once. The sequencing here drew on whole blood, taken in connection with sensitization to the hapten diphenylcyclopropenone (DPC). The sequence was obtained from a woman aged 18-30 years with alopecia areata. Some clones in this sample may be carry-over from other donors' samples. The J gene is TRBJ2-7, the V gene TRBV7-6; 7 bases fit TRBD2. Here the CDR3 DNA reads TGTGCCAGCAGCCCCCGGGGAGGGGCCGAGCAGTACTTC. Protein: CASSPRGGAEQYF.